The 30 T cell receptor beta chains given below trace back to one sample, sequenced in a study of blood T cells in healthy people across ages (dated by TCRdb to 2015 to 2017). Library preparation used 5' RACE. This sample was sequenced with an Illumina HiSeq 2500. A second PCR of roughly 7 to 11 cycles was performed with a sample-barcoded 5' primer and a J-beta primer mix. TCRdb reworked the public reads: Q25 trimming with fastp, MiXCR clone assembly, productive beta chains retained. Merged by CDR3 protein, the rows form single entries marked with the most common genes and DNA. The sample contains about 730,000 distinct CDR3 sequences, around 46% of them found a single time. The ten most abundant clones make up roughly 19% of the sample. Sequencing was carried out using blood. The receptor set was obtained from a woman aged 60 to 75 in good health.

The V call is TRBV28, the J call TRBJ2-1; 14 nucleotides line up with TRBD2. The junction had 19 bases not matched to a gene; V was cut back by 5 bases and J by 7 bases. This CDR3 has 20 residues. Germline V gene data show CDR1 as MDHEN and CDR2 as SYDVKM. The CDR3 coding sequence is TGTGCCAGCAGTCTCCCCCGGTTGACTAGCGGGGGGGCCAGAGAGAATGAGCAGTTCTTC. This codes for CASSLPRLTSGGARENEQFF. The complete variable domain, with remaining parts taken from reference TRBV28 and TRBJ2-1, reads DVKVTQSSRYLVKRTGEKVFLECVQDMDHENMFWYRQDPGLGLRLIYFSYDVKMKEKGDIPEGYSVSREKKERFSLILESASTNQTSMYLCASSLPRLTSGGARENEQFFGPGTRLTVL.

The gene calls are TRBV12-3 or TRBV12-4 and TRBJ2-3; no firm D call. The CDR3 covers 12 residues. V lost 6 bases and J lost 2, with 6 bases in between. This CDR3 is CASRDHTDTQYF. The CDR3 bases are TGTGCCAGCAGAGACCACACAGATACGCAGTATTTT.

This chain uses TRBV6-6 with TRBJ2-1, with D possibly matching TRBD2 (6 bases). Trimming shortened V by 4 bases and J by 4 bases, and 17 bases separated the two germline ends. Germline CDR1 and CDR2: MNHNY and SVGAGI (reference sequence). This CDR3 has 16 residues. The CDR3: CASSSSRTMRYNEQFF. CDR3 bases: TGTGCCAGCAGTTCCTCTCGGACTATGAGATACAATGAGCAGTTCTTC.

This clonotype was detected many times. This chain uses TRBV6-5 with TRBJ2-5, with D unclear. The length of the CDR3 is 12 residues. Trimming removed 8 bases from V and 1 base from J, with 8 bases in between. Germline V CDR1 and CDR2: MNHEY, SVGAGI. The CDR3 is CASGNLQETQYF. CDR3 nucleotide sequence: TGTGCCAGCGGCAACCTCCAAGAGACCCAGTACTTC.

J is TRBJ2-5 and V is TRBV3-1; D possibly uses TRBD1 or TRBD2 (5 bases each). The end of the DNA is better explained by TRBJ2-1, so the J call may be wrong. Germline loops: CDR1 LGHDT, CDR2 YNNKEL (reference sequence). CDR3 length equals 15 residues. CDR3 sequence: CASSQVRPGIGTQFF. As DNA, the CDR3 is TGTGCCAGCAGCCAAGTACGACCTGGGATAGGGACCCAGTTCTTC.

J is TRBJ2-5 and V is TRBV5-1; 12 bases agree with TRBD2. The CDR3 loop spans 18 amino acids. The germline V gene encodes CDR1 SGHRS and CDR2 YFSETQ. With 0 bases clipped from V and 11 bases from J, the junction kept 17 bases outside the gene matches. CDR3 nucleotides: TGCGCCAGCAGCTTGGAACTAGCGGGGGGTGGGTCCTACAATGAGCAGTACTTC. Its translation is CASSLELAGGGSYNEQYF. The full variable domain, rest sourced from reference TRBV5-1 and TRBJ2-5, is KAGVTQTPRYLIKTRGQQVTLSCSPISGHRSVSWYQQTPGQGLQFLFEYFSETQRNKGNFPGRFSGRQFSNSRSEMNVSTLELGDSALYLCASSLELAGGGSYNEQYFGPGTRLLVL.

A few counts support this clonotype. V gene TRBV20-1 combines with J gene TRBJ2-3, with D possibly being TRBD2 (6 bases). The germline CDR1 and CDR2 sequences are DFQATT and SNEGSKA (reference sequence). The V end lost 0 bases, the J end lost 5 bases, and 18 bases lay between the germline ends. The length of the CDR3 is 16 residues. The DNA of the CDR3 is TGCAGTGCTAGAGAAATGGGGGGAGGAGGCAGAGATACGCAGTATTTT. Translated: CSAREMGGGGRDTQYF.

This chain joins TRBV5-1 and TRBJ2-1; D is possibly TRBD1 (6 bases). The V end was cut by 1 base, the J end by 5 bases, with 13 bases between. The length of the CDR3 is 15 residues. Germline loops: CDR1 SGHRS, CDR2 YFSETQ. CDR3 protein: CASSLRGQINNEQFF. As DNA, the CDR3 is TGCGCCAGCAGCTTGCGCGGACAGATAAACAATGAGCAGTTCTTC.

This clonotype has ten or more counts. The chain links TRBV2 to TRBJ2-5, with D perhaps TRBD1 (5 bases). In germline, CDR1 is SNHLY, CDR2 FYNNEI. V shed 3 bases and J shed 12 bases, with 8 bases lying between them. The CDR3 covers 10 residues. DNA for the CDR3: TGTGCCAGCAGTGACAGGGATGAGTACTTC. This codes for CASSDRDEYF.

This clonotype was recorded a few times. The rearrangement links TRBV29-1 to TRBJ2-5; D unresolved. This CDR3 has 14 amino acids. V lost 7 bases, J lost 4 bases, and 19 bases lay in between. Germline loops: CDR1 SQVTM, CDR2 ANQGSEA. CDR3: CSAKWVLTGETQYF. In DNA form, the CDR3 reads TGCAGCGCAAAATGGGTCCTAACGGGAGAGACCCAGTACTTC.

V gene TRBV7-8 combines with J gene TRBJ2-7, with a weak D call TRBD1 (7 bases). Germline values: CDR1 SGHVS, CDR2 FQNEAQ. CDR3 size: 17 residues. The ends were cut back, 1 base at V and 5 bases at J, with 21 bases in the middle. The CDR3 reads CASSLERWFQGGHEQYF. CDR3 nucleotide sequence: TGTGCCAGCAGCTTAGAGCGATGGTTCCAGGGGGGCCACGAGCAGTACTTC.

The chain has TRBV7-2 and TRBJ2-1; tentative D call: TRBD2 (6 bases). With 6 bases removed from V and 7 bases from J, the gap between germline ends came to 10 bases. There are 12 residues in the CDR3. Germline V gene data show CDR1 as SGHTA and CDR2 as FQGNSA. CDR3 amino acids: CTSRYLANEQFF. The CDR3 DNA sequence: TGTACCAGCAGGTATCTAGCGAATGAGCAGTTCTTC.

The V call is TRBV20-1, the J call TRBJ2-3; TRBD2 agrees at 11 bases. From germline, CDR1 is DFQATT and CDR2 SNEGSKA (reference sequence). V was clipped by 8 bases and J by 2 bases; unmatched bases: 6. The CDR3 covers 14 residues. In DNA, the CDR3 is TGCAGTACCCGACTAGCGGGAACCACAGATACGCAGTATTTT. Translating gives CSTRLAGTTDTQYF.

This clonotype was seen only a few times. This chain uses TRBV6-5 with TRBJ2-3; D possibly matches TRBD1 or TRBD2 (5 bases each). The V and J ends lost 0 bases and 1 base respectively, with 8 bases between them. Germline V gives CDR1 MNHEY, CDR2 SVGAGI. This CDR3 is 15 amino acids long. The CDR3 nucleotides are TGTGCCAGCAGTTACTCGGGGCGGGGCACAGATACGCAGTATTTT. Its translation: CASSYSGRGTDTQYF.

The V call is TRBV5-1, the J call TRBJ2-1; D possibly matches TRBD1 or TRBD2 (5 bases each). The CDR3 has 13 amino acids. The V gene lost 4 bases and the J gene lost 7 bases, with 12 bases spanning the gap. CDR1 and CDR2 (germline): SGHRS, YFSETQ. DNA of the CDR3: TGCGCCAGCAGCCCACAGGAGGAGAATGAGCAGTTCTTC. It yields the protein CASSPQEENEQFF.

V gene TRBV9 combines with J gene TRBJ2-3, with 9 nucleotides matching TRBD1. V trimming: 1 base; J trimming: 6 bases; junction bases outside the gene matches: 6. The CDR3 has 15 residues. Germline V gene data show CDR1 as SGDLS and CDR2 as YYNGEE. The CDR3 spells CASSVRQGEGDTQYF. CDR3 in DNA: TGTGCCAGCAGCGTACGACAGGGGGAGGGCGATACGCAGTATTTT.

The rearrangement links TRBV6-2 or TRBV6-3 to TRBJ2-7; 11 nucleotides line up with TRBD1. V was pared by 6 bases and J by 8 bases, with 9 bases of the junction left unmatched. The CDR3 has 14 residues. Looked up from germline, CDR1 is MNHEY and CDR2 is SVGEGT. The CDR3 reads CASSPGQGAYKQYF. Written as DNA, the CDR3 is TGTGCCAGCAGCCCCGGACAGGGGGCGTACAAGCAGTACTTC.

The V call is TRBV27, the J call TRBJ1-5; D gene unclear. The V gene lost 2 bases and the J gene lost 7 bases, with 3 bases spanning the gap. CDR3 size: 11 residues. Germline values: CDR1 MNHEY, CDR2 SMNVEV (reference sequence). CDR3 sequence (DNA): TGTGCCAGCAGTTTAAGGCAGCCCCAGCATTTT. It translates to CASSLRQPQHF.

The J gene is TRBJ2-7, the V gene TRBV20-1, with D unresolved. The CDR3 is made up of 14 amino acids. CDR1 is DFQATT and CDR2 is SNEGSKA in the germline V gene (reference sequence). V gave up 3 bases and J gave up 0 bases, with 12 bases separating them. CDR3 DNA sequence: TGCAGTGCTAGGGATTGTGGAAGCTCCTACGAGCAGTACTTC. This encodes CSARDCGSSYEQYF.

The V and J genes are TRBV9 and TRBJ2-1, with 7 positions matching TRBD2. The CDR3 is 17 residues long. With V trimmed by 3 bases and J by 6 bases, 15 bases remained unmatched. The germline CDR1 and CDR2 sequences are SGDLS and YYNGEE. This CDR3 reads CASSEGGGLGLVNEQFF. CDR3 coding DNA: TGTGCCAGCAGCGAAGGAGGTGGACTAGGGTTGGTCAATGAGCAGTTCTTC.

This clonotype showed up many times. This chain links TRBV2 with TRBJ2-5, with TRBD2 matching over 13 bases. The length of the CDR3 is 14 residues. Germline-derived CDR1 and CDR2 are SNHLY and FYNNEI. Trimming cost V 8 bases and J 2 bases; bases outside gene matches: 2. This CDR3 reads CASGLAGEQETQYF. CDR3 DNA: TGTGCCAGCGGACTAGCGGGGGAACAAGAGACCCAGTACTTC.

The chain combines TRBV20-1 with TRBJ2-1; either TRBD1 or TRBD2 may supply D (6 bases each). V dropped 3 bases and J dropped 6 bases, with 18 bases sitting between them. The CDR3 runs to 15 residues. Germline V gives CDR1 DFQATT, CDR2 SNEGSKA (reference sequence). In nucleotides, the CDR3 is TGCAGTGCTAGGCCCGGGGGCGTGATTTTCAATGAGCAGTTCTTC. Translation: CSARPGGVIFNEQFF.

The V call is TRBV5-1, the J call TRBJ1-1, with D possibly TRBD1 on 6 matching bases. V was pared by 3 bases and J by 3 bases, with 12 bases between. The CDR3 runs 14 residues. Germline V gives CDR1 SGHRS, CDR2 YFSETQ. The CDR3 DNA reads TGCGCCAGCAGCTGGACAGACCCTCACACTGAAGCTTTCTTT. Its protein product is CASSWTDPHTEAFF. Supplemented by reference TRBV5-1 and TRBJ1-1, the full variable domain reads KAGVTQTPRYLIKTRGQQVTLSCSPISGHRSVSWYQQTPGQGLQFLFEYFSETQRNKGNFPGRFSGRQFSNSRSEMNVSTLELGDSALYLCASSWTDPHTEAFFGQGTRLTVV.

The CDR3 sequence: CASSELRSYNEQYF. CDR3 nucleotide sequence: TGTGCCAGCAGTGAGTTGAGGTCCTACAATGAGCAGTACTTC. The chain is built from TRBV2 and TRBJ2-5, with D hard to call. With 3 bases removed from V and 11 bases from J, the gap between germline ends came to 19 bases. Germline V CDR1 and CDR2: SNHLY, FYNNEI. This CDR3 has 14 amino acids. The entire variable domain, with the rest obtained from reference TRBV2 and TRBJ2-5, is as follows: EPEVTQTPSHQVTQMGQEVILRCVPISNHLYFYWYRQILGQKVEFLVSFYNNEISEKSEIFDDQFSVERPDGSNFTLKIRSTKLEDSAMYFCASSELRSYNEQYFGPGTRLLVL.

This clonotype was seen only once. This sequence joins TRBV3-1 and TRBJ1-1; the D is unclear. The germline gives CDR1 LGHDT, CDR2 YNNKEL (reference sequence). The CDR3 totals 13 residues. V gave up 7 bases and J gave up 4 bases, with 13 bases separating them. The CDR3 sequence: CASIPGAGTEAFF. In DNA, the CDR3 is TGTGCCAGCATCCCGGGTGCGGGCACTGAAGCTTTCTTT.

Many counts were recorded for this clonotype. This chain connects TRBV6-2 or TRBV6-3 to TRBJ1-1; a possible D gene is TRBD1 (5 bases). In germline, CDR1 is MNHEY, CDR2 SVGEGT. This CDR3 has 14 residues. The germline V and J ends were trimmed by 4 bases and 2 bases, with 11 bases remaining between them. CDR3 amino acids: CASSFQGRNTEAFF. CDR3 coding DNA: TGTGCCAGCAGTTTCCAGGGAAGAAACACTGAAGCTTTCTTT.

The rearrangement joins TRBV5-5 to TRBJ1-1; TRBD1 agrees at 9 bases. Germline CDR1 SGHKS, CDR2 YYEKEE (reference sequence). Losses at the gene ends were 5 bases for V and 8 bases for J; bases not matched to a gene: 10. The CDR3 spans 14 residues. For the CDR3, the DNA is TGTGCCAGCAGGTTTGGACAGGGGTTACGGGAAGCTTTCTTT. It translates to CASRFGQGLREAFF.

This chain links TRBV6-5 with TRBJ2-3; D is unclear. V lost 0 bases and J 8 bases, leaving 12 bases between the germline ends. The CDR3 runs to 14 residues. Germline assignment: CDR1 MNHEY and CDR2 SVGAGI. The DNA for the CDR3 is TGTGCCAGCAGTTACTCGACCCTGGATGGTACGCAGTATTTT. Its protein product is CASSYSTLDGTQYF.

The chain recombines TRBV20-1 with TRBJ2-5; 9 positions agree with TRBD2. This CDR3 is 11 amino acids long. Germline trimming cut 6 bases from V and 11 bases from J; bases unmatched to any gene: 7. CDR1 DFQATT and CDR2 SNEGSKA come from the germline V gene (reference sequence). The CDR3 protein is CSAKTSGEQYF. The DNA for the CDR3 is TGCAGTGCCAAGACTAGCGGAGAGCAGTACTTC.

This clonotype was seen a handful of times. CDR3 nucleotides: TGTGCCAGCAGCCCCCCCTTGGGGGGGGCTAACAATGAGCAGTTCTTC. This codes for CASSPPLGGANNEQFF. The chain combines TRBV7-9 with TRBJ2-1; the D gene is possibly TRBD2 (7 bases). Germline V gives CDR1 SEHNR, CDR2 FQNEAQ (reference sequence). V was shortened by 5 bases and J by 5 bases, with 19 bases between the two germline ends. The CDR3 extends over 16 amino acids.